This T cell receptor beta chain emerged from a study of blood T cell repertoires in COVID-19. Recruitment covered over 20 US areas and drew participants whose ages spanned roughly 18 to 89 years. Produced via immunoSEQ multiplex PCR; TCRdb's table is partial and in-frame only. The sample lists approximately 280,000 clones, approximately 86% occurring once. With 2 bases removed from V and 0 bases from J, the gap between germline ends came to 12 bases. This CDR3 has 16 amino acids. Germline V gene sequence: CDR1 WNHNN, CDR2 SYGVQD (reference sequence). The source material was PBMCs or T cells enriched from blood (not recorded which). The chain links TRBV10-1 to TRBJ2-3; TRBD2 might be the D (5 bases). This TCR was recovered from a woman aged 18 to 35 who had recovered from COVID-19. The CDR3 spells CASSENQADSTDTQYF. In DNA, the CDR3 is TGCGCCAGCAGTGAGAACCAAGCGGACAGCACAGATACGCAGTATTTT.